This TCR beta chain derives from a study of beta chain features in type 1 diabetes. Study outcomes and limitations: More deletions and fewer insertions at VDJ junctions were found in patients with type 1 diabetes. Compared with healthy donors, patients appeared to share more similar naive, central memory and regulatory TCRB repertoires.

Details on this clone: Its antigen is currently unknown.

Sequencing targeted expressed TCRB transcripts, as all isolated RNA had been reverse transcribed. About 3.5 million reads per sample on average were obtained from naive, central memory and regulatory T cell samples. Sequencing was performed with immunoSEQ multiplex PCR; in TCRdb, only in-frame clones are kept and a portion is missing. Of 130,000 or so clones in the sample, approximately 9.2% are singletons; the top ten hold approximately 0.68%. Germline CDR1 is MNHNY and CDR2 is SVGAGI (reference sequence). The CDR3 loop spans 15 amino acids. Trimming at V came to 0 bases and at J to 0 bases, leaving 1 base not matched to a gene.

This rearrangement joins TRBV6-6 to TRBJ1-2; 7 nucleotides match TRBD1. The sequence was collected from a man between 18 and 29 years old in good health. The sample was central memory CD4+ T cells from blood. The CDR3 loop reads CASSYSGQPNYGYTF. CDR3 DNA: TGTGCCAGCAGTTACTCGGGACAGCCTAACTATGGCTACACCTTC.